The clone carrying this T cell receptor beta chain has a handful of counts. What it recognizes is unknown. The PCR was carried out with 60 Vbeta primers and 13 Jbeta primers. Measured with immunoSEQ multiplex PCR; TCRdb has only the in-frame clones, and not every one. The table lists roughly 77,000 clones, roughly two thirds of them singletons, with around 6.9% in the top ten. The entry originates in a study of cytomegalovirus exposure and HLA in healthy donors. Study-level findings and limits: The study flagged about 150 TCR beta chains as cytomegalovirus-associated. A previous analysis found most TCR beta V segments productive roughly 90% or roughly 30% of the time. Testing in vitro showed three CMV-associated chains specific for CMV antigens. Judged likely to be a sequencing artifact was a cluster of highly shared sequence variants.

Sequences were obtained from PBMCs. The TCR originated in a woman aged 45-65 years in good health and CMV-seropositive.

CDR3 residues: CAISEPEGRTGPNQPQHF. The DNA for the CDR3 is TGTGCCATCAGTGAGCCGGAGGGGAGGACAGGCCCAAATCAGCCCCAGCATTTT. The V call is TRBV10-3, the J call TRBJ1-5; TRBD1 matches 7 bases. The trim removed 2 bases at V and 4 bases at J, leaving 14 bases unmatched. The CDR3 contains 18 residues. CDR1 ENHRY and CDR2 SYGVKD come from the germline V gene.